The 9 T cell receptor beta chains in this list originate from one sample, sequenced in a study of cytomegalovirus exposure and HLA in healthy donors. Here immunoSEQ multiplex PCR was the method, and the copy in TCRdb shows in-frame clones only, minus some. Here the sample spans 200,000 to 300,000 clones, less than 95% being singletons. The source material was PBMCs. These receptors were taken from a woman in her thirties in good health and CMV-seronegative.

The genes are TRBV29-1 and TRBJ2-2, with TRBD2 matching over 7 bases. The CDR3 has 17 amino acids. Trimming cost V 7 bases and J 2 bases; bases outside gene matches: 16. Per germline, CDR1 SQVTM and CDR2 ANQGSEA. The CDR3 bases are TGCAGCGCGACCGGGACGTCGGGACTACTTAACACCGGGGAGCTGTTTTTT. Amino acids: CSATGTSGLLNTGELFF.

This clone occurred a few times. The chain joins TRBV23-1 to TRBJ1-2, with TRBD1 as a possible D gene (5 bases). TRBV23-1 is an ORF for which the function is uncertain. This CDR3 contains 17 residues. V dropped 0 bases and J dropped 6 bases, with 20 bases sitting between them. CDR3 loop: CASSQSTPSPQGNGYTF. The CDR3 DNA is TGCGCCAGCAGTCAATCGACGCCCTCGCCGCAGGGAAATGGCTACACCTTC.

This chain joins TRBV18 and TRBJ1-1; D is ambiguous. The CDR3 loop spans 17 amino acids. From germline, CDR1 is KGHSH and CDR2 LQKENI. The V gene lost 4 bases and the J gene lost 4 bases, with 22 bases spanning the gap. The CDR3 DNA reads as TGTGCCAGCTCACTCCCGCGACTGGCCCAAAGGGCCACTGAAGCTTTCTTT. Encoded protein: CASSLPRLAQRATEAFF.

This chain uses TRBV7-2 with TRBJ1-2; D is unresolved. V was trimmed by 5 bases and J by 8 bases, leaving 15 bases between them. Looked up from germline, CDR1 is SGHTA and CDR2 is FQGNSA. The CDR3 has 13 residues. CDR3 nucleotides: TGTGCCAGCAGCCCAGGCCCTTCTCTAGGCTACACCTTC. It codes for CASSPGPSLGYTF.

This rearrangement joins TRBV5-6 to TRBJ2-7; 9 bases are a match to TRBD1. Trimming removed 0 bases from V and 6 bases from J; junction bases left unmatched: 4. The CDR3 length is 14 residues. Germline CDR1 is SGHDT and CDR2 is YYEEEE. The CDR3 DNA is TGTGCCAGCAGCTTGGGGGGGACAGGGCGCGAGCAGTACTTC. Translation gives CASSLGGTGREQYF.

The rearrangement uses TRBV27 and TRBJ2-7; 8 bases map to TRBD2. Germline lookup yields CDR1 MNHEY and CDR2 SMNVEV (reference sequence). The CDR3 consists of 14 residues. Trimming at V came to 4 bases and at J to 4 bases, leaving 6 bases not matched to a gene. The CDR3 reads CASSWRAGGYEQYF. DNA of the CDR3: TGTGCCAGCAGTTGGCGCGCGGGAGGTTACGAGCAGTACTTC.

The chain employs TRBV28 and TRBJ2-7; 14 bases align to TRBD2. CDR1 and CDR2 (germline): MDHEN, SYDVKM. J lost 3 bases, V lost 7 bases, and 17 bases had no gene match. The CDR3 loop spans 19 amino acids. In DNA, the CDR3 is TGTGCCAGCACATCGGGGGGGCTATCAGGACTAGCGGGAGGCTACGAGCAGTACTTC. Its translation is CASTSGGLSGLAGGYEQYF.

This clone was recorded once. In the same sample, other DNA sequences code for this CDR3. The chain is built from TRBV6-5 and TRBJ2-3; D remains ambiguous. This CDR3 is built from 13 residues. Germline V CDR1 and CDR2: MNHEY, SVGAGI. The V end lost 0 bases, the J end lost 3 bases, and 4 bases lay between the germline ends. The CDR3 loop reads CASSYSSTDTQYF. In nucleotides, the CDR3 is TGTGCCAGCAGTTACTCGTCAACAGATACGCAGTATTTT.

The V gene is TRBV5-1, the J gene TRBJ2-7; 14 bases are shared with TRBD2. Germline assignment: CDR1 SGHRS and CDR2 YFSETQ. The CDR3 loop spans 14 amino acids. J gave up 6 bases and V 3 bases, and 2 bases lay outside the gene matches. The CDR3 bases are TGCGCCAGCAGCTCGGGACTAGCGGGAGTCGAGCAGTACTTC. Amino acid sequence: CASSSGLAGVEQYF. The variable domain in full, completed from reference TRBV5-1 and TRBJ2-7, reads KAGVTQTPRYLIKTRGQQVTLSCSPISGHRSVSWYQQTPGQGLQFLFEYFSETQRNKGNFPGRFSGRQFSNSRSEMNVSTLELGDSALYLCASSSGLAGVEQYFGPGTRLTVT.